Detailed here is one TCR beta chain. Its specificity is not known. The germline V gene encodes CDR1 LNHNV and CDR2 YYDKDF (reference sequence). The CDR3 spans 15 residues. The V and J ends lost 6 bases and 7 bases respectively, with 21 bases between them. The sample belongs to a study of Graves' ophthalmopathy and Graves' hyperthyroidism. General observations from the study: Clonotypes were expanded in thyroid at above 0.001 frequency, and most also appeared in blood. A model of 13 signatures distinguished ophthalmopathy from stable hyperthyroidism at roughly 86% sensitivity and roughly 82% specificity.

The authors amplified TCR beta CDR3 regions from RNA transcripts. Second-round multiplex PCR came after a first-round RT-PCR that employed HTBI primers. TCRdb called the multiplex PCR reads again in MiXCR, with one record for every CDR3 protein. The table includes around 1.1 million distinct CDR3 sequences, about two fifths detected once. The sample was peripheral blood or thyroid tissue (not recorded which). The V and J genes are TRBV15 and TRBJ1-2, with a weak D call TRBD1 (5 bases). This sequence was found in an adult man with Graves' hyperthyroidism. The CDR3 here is CATSGGGAGGTGYTF. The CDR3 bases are TGTGCCACCAGTGGAGGTGGGGCTGGGGGGACTGGCTACACCTTC.